One and the same sample provided the 2 T cell receptor beta chains below, sequenced in a study of early T cells in non-severe SARS-CoV-2 infection (dated by TCRdb to 2020 to 2023). Library generation was performed with 5' RACE. Sequencing was performed on a NextSeq 500. The public reads were reprocessed in TCRdb via fastp at Q25 and MiXCR, keeping in-frame beta chains. Identical CDR3 protein sequences are pooled into one entry, listed with their most common genes and DNA. Within this sample are tens of thousands of distinct CDR3 sequences, with 5.5% to 7% of them counted one time only. Together, the top ten hold just over 4% of the sample. The source material was whole blood. The receptors derive from an adult who was a healthcare worker with PCR-confirmed SARS-CoV-2 infection or an uninfected control (not recorded which).

In its sample, this clonotype was seen many times. Just one base apart from a much larger clone, this may be a read error. V and J are TRBV20-1 and TRBJ2-7; tentative D call: TRBD1 (7 bases). This CDR3 has 13 residues. CDR1 is DFQATT, CDR2 SNEGSKA, per germline (reference sequence). CDR3 sequence: CSAGGTDIYDQYF. The CDR3 DNA sequence: TGCAGTGCCGGAGGGACAGACATCTACGATCAGTACTTC.

Many counts were recorded for this clonotype. The chain links TRBV5-6 to TRBJ2-1, with D maybe TRBD1 (5 bases). V shed 4 bases and J shed 0 bases, with 14 bases lying between them. Germline V gives CDR1 SGHDT, CDR2 YYEEEE. The CDR3 contains 16 residues. This CDR3 is CASSTTGRSSYNEQFF. CDR3 DNA sequence: TGTGCCAGCAGCACTACAGGTCGTAGCTCCTACAATGAGCAGTTCTTC.